Presented here are 6 T cell receptor beta chains from one specimen sequenced in a study of a mutant IDH1 vaccine in newly diagnosed glioma. Here immunoSEQ multiplex PCR was the method, and the copy in TCRdb shows in-frame clones only, minus some. The sample contains about 65,000 clones, 80% to 90% of which appear only once. The time point is: week 23, last vaccination. In every dose of vaccine, 300 ug of mutant IDH1 20-mer peptide was given alongside topical imiquimod. Antigen specificity for these receptors is unknown. Sequencing was performed on PBMCs, taken from a glioma patient whose treatment included an IDH1 peptide vaccine. All receptors derive from a man aged 25 to 45 with glioma.

This sequence joins TRBV7-8 and TRBJ2-5; the D gene is possibly TRBD1 (6 bases). The CDR3 extends over 20 amino acids. Germline V gene sequence: CDR1 SGHVS, CDR2 FQNEAQ. Trimming pared 0 bases from V and 0 bases from J, leaving 23 bases between. The CDR3 DNA reads as TGTGCCAGCAGCTTAGCCTATACGGCTATCTACAGGGCCAACCAAGAGACCCAGTACTTC. As protein: CASSLAYTAIYRANQETQYF.

V usage is TRBV21-1 and J usage is TRBJ2-3; TRBD2 reflects the table's D call only, with no check against the DNA. TRBV21-1 is tagged as a pseudogene. The CDR3 length is 18 residues. As DNA, the CDR3 is TGTGCCAGCAGCATGGGACTAGCGGGGGCCACTAGCACAGATACGCAGTATTTT. It is translated as CASSMGLAGATSTDTQYF.

This sequence joins TRBV7-9 and TRBJ1-6; 9 nucleotides align to TRBD1. The trim removed 3 bases at V and 4 bases at J, leaving 7 bases unmatched. Germline CDR1 is SEHNR and CDR2 is FQNEAQ (reference sequence). The CDR3 runs to 17 residues. The CDR3 reads CASSFGQGTYYNSPLHF. In DNA form, the CDR3 reads TGTGCCAGCAGCTTCGGACAGGGGACCTATTATAATTCACCCCTCCACTTT.

The V call is TRBV27, the J call TRBJ1-4; D might be TRBD1 (5 bases). CDR3 length: 14 residues. With 2 bases removed from V and 8 bases from J, the gap between germline ends came to 12 bases. Germline V gives CDR1 MNHEY, CDR2 SMNVEV (reference sequence). The CDR3 spells CASSLRGGWEKLFF. Here the CDR3 DNA reads TGTGCCAGCAGTTTACGTGGGGGGTGGGAAAAACTGTTTTTT.

This clone was detected once. The V gene is TRBV4-1, the J gene TRBJ2-3; no clear D gene. This CDR3 region has 15 residues. V shed 0 bases and J shed 4 bases, with 11 bases lying between them. Per germline, CDR1 MGHRA and CDR2 YSYEKL. The CDR3 reads CASSQDSARPDTQYF. The CDR3 DNA reads as TGCGCCAGCAGCCAAGACTCGGCCAGGCCAGATACGCAGTATTTT.

This clone was seen once. The V gene is TRBV5-1, the J gene TRBJ1-2; 9 bases are shared with TRBD1. V was pared by 4 bases and J by 7 bases, with 8 bases of the junction left unmatched. The CDR3 runs to 14 residues. CDR1 and CDR2 from the germline V gene are SGHRS and YFSETQ. CDR3 nucleotide sequence: TGCGCCAGCAGCCCCTGGACAGGGGTGAGTGGCTACACCTTC. Translating gives CASSPWTGVSGYTF.